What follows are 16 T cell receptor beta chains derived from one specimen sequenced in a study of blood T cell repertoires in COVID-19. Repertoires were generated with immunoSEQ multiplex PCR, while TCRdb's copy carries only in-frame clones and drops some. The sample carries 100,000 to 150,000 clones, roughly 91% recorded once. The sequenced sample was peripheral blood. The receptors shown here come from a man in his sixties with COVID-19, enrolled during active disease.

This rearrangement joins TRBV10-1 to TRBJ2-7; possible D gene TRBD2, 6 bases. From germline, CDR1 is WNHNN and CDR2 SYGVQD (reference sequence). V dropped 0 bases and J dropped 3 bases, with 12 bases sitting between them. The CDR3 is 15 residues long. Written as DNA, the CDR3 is TGCGCCAGCAGTGAGTCCTCGGGACTTGGCTACGAGCAGTACTTC. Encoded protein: CASSESSGLGYEQYF.

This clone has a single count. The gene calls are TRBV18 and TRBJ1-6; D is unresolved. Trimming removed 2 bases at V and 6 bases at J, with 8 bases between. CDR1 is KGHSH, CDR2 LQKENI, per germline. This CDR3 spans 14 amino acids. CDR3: CASSPTQSNSPLHF. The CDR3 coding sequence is TGTGCCAGCTCACCAACGCAGTCTAATTCACCCCTCCACTTT. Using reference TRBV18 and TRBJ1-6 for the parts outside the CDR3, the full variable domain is NAGVMQNPRHLVRRRGQEARLRCSPMKGHSHVYWYRQLPEEGLKFMVYLQKENIIDESGMPKERFSAEFPKEGPSILRIQQVVRGDSAAYFCASSPTQSNSPLHFGNGTRLTVT.

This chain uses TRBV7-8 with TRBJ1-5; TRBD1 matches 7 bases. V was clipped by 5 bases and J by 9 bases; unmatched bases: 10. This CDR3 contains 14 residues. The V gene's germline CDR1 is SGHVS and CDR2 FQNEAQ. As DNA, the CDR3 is TGTGCCAGCAGCGTAACGACAGGGTGGTTGCCCCAGCATTTT. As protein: CASSVTTGWLPQHF.

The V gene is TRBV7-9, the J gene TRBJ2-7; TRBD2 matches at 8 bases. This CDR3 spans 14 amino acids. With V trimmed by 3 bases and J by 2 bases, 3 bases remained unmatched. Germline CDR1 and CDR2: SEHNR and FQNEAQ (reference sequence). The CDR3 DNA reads TGTGCCAGCAGCTTGGCGGGGGGAACCTACGAGCAGTACTTC. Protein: CASSLAGGTYEQYF.

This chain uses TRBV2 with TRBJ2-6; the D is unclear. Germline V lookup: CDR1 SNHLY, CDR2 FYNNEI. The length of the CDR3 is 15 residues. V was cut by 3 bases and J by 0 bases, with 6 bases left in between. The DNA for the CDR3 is TGTGCCAGCAGTGACTGGAGCTCTGGGGCCAACGTCCTGACTTTC. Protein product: CASSDWSSGANVLTF.

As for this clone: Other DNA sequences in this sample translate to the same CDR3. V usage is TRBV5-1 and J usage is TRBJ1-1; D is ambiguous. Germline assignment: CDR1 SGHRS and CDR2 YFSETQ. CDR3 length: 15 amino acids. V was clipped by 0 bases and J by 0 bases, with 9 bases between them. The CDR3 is CASSLGGRMNTEAFF. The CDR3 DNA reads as TGCGCCAGCAGCTTGGGAGGCAGAATGAACACTGAAGCTTTCTTT. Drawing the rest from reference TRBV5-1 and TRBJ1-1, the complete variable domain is KAGVTQTPRYLIKTRGQQVTLSCSPISGHRSVSWYQQTPGQGLQFLFEYFSETQRNKGNFPGRFSGRQFSNSRSEMNVSTLELGDSALYLCASSLGGRMNTEAFFGQGTRLTVV.

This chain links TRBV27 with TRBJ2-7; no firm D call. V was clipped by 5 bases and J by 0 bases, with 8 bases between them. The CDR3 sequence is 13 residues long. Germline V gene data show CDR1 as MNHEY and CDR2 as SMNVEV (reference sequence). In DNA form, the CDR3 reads TGTGCCAGCAGTGGCCCCAGCTCCTACGAGCAGTACTTC. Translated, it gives CASSGPSSYEQYF.

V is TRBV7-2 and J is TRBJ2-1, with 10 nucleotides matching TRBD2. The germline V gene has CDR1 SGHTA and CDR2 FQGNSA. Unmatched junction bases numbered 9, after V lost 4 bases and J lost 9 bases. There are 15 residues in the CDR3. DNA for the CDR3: TGTGCCAGCAGCTCAACGCCACTAGCGGGGACTGAGCAGTTCTTC. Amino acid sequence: CASSSTPLAGTEQFF.

CDR3 DNA sequence: TGCAGCGCCAGATTCTACAGGCCTTCTGGGGCCAACGTCCTGACTTTC. Amino acid sequence: CSARFYRPSGANVLTF. The genes are TRBV29-1 and TRBJ2-6; the D gene is possibly TRBD1 (5 bases). The CDR3 loop spans 16 amino acids. Trimming removed 7 bases from V and 1 base from J, with 17 bases in between. The germline V gene encodes CDR1 SQVTM and CDR2 ANQGSEA.

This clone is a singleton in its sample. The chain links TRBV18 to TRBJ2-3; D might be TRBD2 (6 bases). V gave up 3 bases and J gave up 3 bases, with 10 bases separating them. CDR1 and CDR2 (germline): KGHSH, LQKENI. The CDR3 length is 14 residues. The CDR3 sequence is CASSPSGVTDTQYF. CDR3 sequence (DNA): TGTGCCAGCTCACCGTCGGGGGTGACAGATACGCAGTATTTT.

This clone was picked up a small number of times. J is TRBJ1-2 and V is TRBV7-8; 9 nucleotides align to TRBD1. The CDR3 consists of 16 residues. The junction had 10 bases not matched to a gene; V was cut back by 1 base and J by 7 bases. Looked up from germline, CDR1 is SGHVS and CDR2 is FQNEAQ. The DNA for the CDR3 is TGTGCCAGCAGCTTAGAGAGGAGGGGGACAGGGTTTGGCTACACCTTC. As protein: CASSLERRGTGFGYTF.

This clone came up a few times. This CDR3 is CASSPTGADNSPLHF. CDR3 nucleotides: TGTGCCAGTAGCCCGACAGGGGCCGATAATTCACCCCTCCACTTT. V gene TRBV19 combines with J gene TRBJ1-6, with 8 nucleotides matching TRBD1. CDR1 LNHDA and CDR2 SQIVND come from the germline V gene (reference sequence). Trimming cost V 6 bases and J 5 bases; bases outside gene matches: 6. The CDR3 loop spans 15 amino acids.

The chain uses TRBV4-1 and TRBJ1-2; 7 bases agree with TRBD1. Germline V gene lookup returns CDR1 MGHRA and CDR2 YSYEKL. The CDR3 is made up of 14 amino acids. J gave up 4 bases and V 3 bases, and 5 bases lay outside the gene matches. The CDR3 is CASSQLTGFYGYTF. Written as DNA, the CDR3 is TGCGCCAGCAGCCAGTTGACAGGGTTCTATGGCTACACCTTC.

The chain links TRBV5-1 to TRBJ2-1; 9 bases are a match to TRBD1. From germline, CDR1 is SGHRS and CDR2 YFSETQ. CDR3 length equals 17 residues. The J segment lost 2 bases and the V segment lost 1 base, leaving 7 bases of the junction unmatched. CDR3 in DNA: TGCGCCAGCAGCTTGACAGGGGGCGCGGGAGCCTACAATGAGCAGTTCTTC. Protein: CASSLTGGAGAYNEQFF.

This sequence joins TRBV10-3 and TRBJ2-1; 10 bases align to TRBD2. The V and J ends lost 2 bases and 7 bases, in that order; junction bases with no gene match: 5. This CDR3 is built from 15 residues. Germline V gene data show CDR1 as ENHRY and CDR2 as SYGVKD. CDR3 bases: TGTGCCATCAGTGAGGAGCGGGGGGGCCCGAATGAGCAGTTCTTC. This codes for CAISEERGGPNEQFF.

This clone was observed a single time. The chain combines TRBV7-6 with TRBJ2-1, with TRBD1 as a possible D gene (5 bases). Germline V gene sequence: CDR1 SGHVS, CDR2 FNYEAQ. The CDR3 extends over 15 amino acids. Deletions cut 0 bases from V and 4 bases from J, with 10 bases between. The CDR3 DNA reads TGTGCCAGCAGCTTAGCGGGTTCAGGGTACAATGAGCAGTTCTTC. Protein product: CASSLAGSGYNEQFF.